This paragraph covers one TCR beta chain sequence. TCRdb's copy holds only in-frame clones and misses some; the assay was immunoSEQ multiplex PCR. The sample has about 190,000 clones, approximately 84% seen once. This entry comes from a study of blood T cell repertoires in COVID-19. Overall study context: COVID-19 samples collected from the United States, Italy and Spain covered acute and convalescent phases.

Trimming pared 0 bases from V and 0 bases from J, leaving 8 bases between. The CDR3 contains 15 residues. CDR1 is KGHSH, CDR2 LQKENI, per germline. Participants' own reports of clinical history determined their cohort assignment. The study counted Cohort 3 donors as recovered given two negative PCRs, clearance, or symptom resolution. The receptor comes from a woman in her 30s who had recovered from COVID-19. This rearrangement joins TRBV18 to TRBJ1-2; perhaps TRBD1 as D (5 bases). The sequenced sample consisted of PBMCs or T cells enriched from blood (not recorded which). The CDR3 nucleotides are TGTGCCAGCTCACCACCGACAGCCTCTAACTATGGCTACACCTTC. It is translated as CASSPPTASNYGYTF.